Below, 25 T cell receptor beta chains from the same sample are listed, as sequenced in a study of T cell clonotyping in hematopoietic cell transplantation. Sequenced by immunoSEQ multiplex PCR; TCRdb stores in-frame clones only, minus some. The table shows roughly 44,000 clones, with 95% occurring only once. The sample consisted of peripheral blood mononuclear cells. The receptor set was obtained from a man aged 25 to 40 in good health. Some clones in this sample may be carry-over from other donors' samples.

V usage is TRBV19 and J usage is TRBJ2-5; TRBD1 agrees at 9 bases. With V trimmed by 5 bases and J by 5 bases, 3 bases remained unmatched. The CDR3 extends over 13 amino acids. The germline gives CDR1 LNHDA, CDR2 SQIVND (reference sequence). CDR3 in DNA: TGTGCCAGTAGTGGGACAGGGCGCGAGACCCAGTACTTC. Translation gives CASSGTGRETQYF.

This clone was detected only once. This chain connects TRBV7-6 to TRBJ2-1; TRBD1 agrees at 9 bases. Unmatched junction bases numbered 2, after V lost 2 bases and J lost 6 bases. Germline assignment: CDR1 SGHVS and CDR2 FNYEAQ. The CDR3 totals 14 residues. The CDR3 region has the DNA TGTGCCAGCAGCTTACGGGACAGGGTCAATGAGCAGTTCTTC. Translation: CASSLRDRVNEQFF.

The gene calls are TRBV19 and TRBJ1-3; D unresolved. Germline values: CDR1 LNHDA, CDR2 SQIVND (reference sequence). CDR3 length: 14 residues. V was shortened by 6 bases and J by 0 bases, with 9 bases between the two germline ends. This CDR3 is CASSSRDSGNTIYF. DNA of the CDR3: TGTGCCAGTAGCTCACGAGACTCTGGAAACACCATATATTTT. Complete variable domain (other parts from reference TRBV19 and TRBJ1-3): DGGITQSPKYLFRKEGQNVTLSCEQNLNHDAMYWYRQDPGQGLRLIYYSQIVNDFQKGDIAEGYSVSREKKESFPLTVTSAQKNPTAFYLCASSSRDSGNTIYFGEGSWLTVV.

The chain links TRBV15 to TRBJ2-3; no clear D gene. Trimming left V 0 bases short and J 3 bases short, with 4 bases between. CDR3 length equals 13 residues. Germline-derived CDR1 and CDR2 are LNHNV and YYDKDF (reference sequence). CDR3 sequence: CATSRDITDTQYF. As DNA, the CDR3 is TGTGCCACCAGCAGAGATATTACAGATACGCAGTATTTT.

V usage is TRBV10-1 and J usage is TRBJ1-1; D gene unclear. The germline V and J ends were trimmed by 3 bases and 10 bases, with 15 bases remaining between them. Germline V gene lookup returns CDR1 WNHNN and CDR2 SYGVQD (reference sequence). This CDR3 is built from 13 residues. CDR3 nucleotide sequence: TGCGCCAGCAGTGAAAGCCGAGAGTCCACAGCTTTCTTT. Protein: CASSESRESTAFF.

The chain links TRBV5-1 to TRBJ2-7, with TRBD1 matching 9 bases. Looked up from germline, CDR1 is SGHRS and CDR2 is YFSETQ. The CDR3 consists of 16 residues. V was pared by 2 bases and J by 7 bases, with 13 bases of the junction left unmatched. In nucleotides, the CDR3 is TGCGCCAGCAGCTTATCAGGCGGACAGGGGCTGGGAGAGCAGTACTTC. Protein: CASSLSGGQGLGEQYF.

The rearrangement uses TRBV10-3 and TRBJ2-7, with 7 bases lining up with TRBD1. With V trimmed by 1 base and J by 6 bases, 12 bases remained unmatched. CDR3 size: 16 residues. Germline assignment: CDR1 ENHRY and CDR2 SYGVKD. For the CDR3, the DNA is TGTGCCATCAGTGAGTGGGCCGGGACAGATGACCCCGAGCAGTACTTC. This sequence encodes CAISEWAGTDDPEQYF.

This clone was detected once. The chain employs TRBV7-2 and TRBJ1-4; D gene ambiguous. CDR1 and CDR2 (germline): SGHTA, FQGNSA. Trimming shortened V by 5 bases and J by 0 bases, and 10 bases separated the two germline ends. The CDR3 covers 15 residues. CDR3 nucleotides: TGTGCCAGCAGCCCCCCGCCAGCAACTAATGAAAAACTGTTTTTT. This encodes CASSPPPATNEKLFF. The full variable domain, rest sourced from reference TRBV7-2 and TRBJ1-4, is GAGVSQSPSNKVTEKGKDVELRCDPISGHTALYWYRQSLGQGLEFLIYFQGNSAPDKSGLPSDRFSAERTGGSVSTLTIQRTQQEDSAVYLCASSPPPATNEKLFFGSGTQLSVL.

This chain connects TRBV6-5 to TRBJ1-2; maybe TRBD1 (5 bases). This CDR3 is 14 amino acids long. V gave up 6 bases and J gave up 2 bases, with 13 bases separating them. Germline assignment: CDR1 MNHEY and CDR2 SVGAGI. The CDR3 DNA sequence: TGTGCCAGCAGCTCAGGGTACAAGAACTATGGCTACACCTTC. Translated, it gives CASSSGYKNYGYTF.

The rearrangement links TRBV29-1 to TRBJ2-1; possibly TRBD1 or TRBD2 for D (5 bases each). CDR3 length equals 15 residues. Germline CDR1 SQVTM, CDR2 ANQGSEA. V lost 2 bases and J 8 bases, leaving 19 bases between the germline ends. CDR3 bases: TGCAGCGTTGAAAGCACCGATCTGGGGGTGCATGAGCAGTTCTTC. It yields the protein CSVESTDLGVHEQFF.

The chain recombines TRBV7-2 with TRBJ2-2, with 7 bases matching TRBD1. The CDR3 runs to 15 residues. Trimming cost V 6 bases and J 4 bases; bases outside gene matches: 8. The germline V gene has CDR1 SGHTA and CDR2 FQGNSA. CDR3 in amino acids: CASRQGGSFTGELFF. The CDR3 DNA sequence: TGTGCCAGCAGACAAGGGGGCAGTTTCACCGGGGAGCTGTTTTTT.

The chain combines TRBV27 with TRBJ2-7; D uncertain. V was clipped by 4 bases and J by 2 bases, with 12 bases between them. CDR3 length equals 14 residues. Germline V gives CDR1 MNHEY, CDR2 SMNVEV (reference sequence). Written as DNA, the CDR3 is TGTGCCAGCAGTTGGGCAGGTGATGCCTACGAGCAGTACTTC. Encoded protein: CASSWAGDAYEQYF.

This rearrangement joins TRBV5-1 to TRBJ2-5, with 8 bases aligning to TRBD2. Germline CDR1 SGHRS, CDR2 YFSETQ. J lost 2 bases, V lost 3 bases, and 6 bases had no gene match. The CDR3 runs to 15 residues. The CDR3 sequence: CASSWNGGDQETQYF. CDR3 in DNA: TGCGCCAGCAGCTGGAACGGGGGGGATCAAGAGACCCAGTACTTC.

The CDR3 here is CASSPSGSYTDTQYF. For the CDR3, the DNA is TGCGCCAGCAGCCCCTCCGGGAGCTACACAGATACGCAGTATTTT. The V gene is TRBV4-1, the J gene TRBJ2-3; TRBD2 might be the D (6 bases). The CDR3 extends over 15 amino acids. Germline-derived CDR1 and CDR2 are MGHRA and YSYEKL. V was clipped by 4 bases and J by 2 bases, with 13 bases between them.

The rearrangement links TRBV12-5 to TRBJ2-7, with TRBD1 matching over 8 bases. Germline lookup yields CDR1 LGHNT and CDR2 FRNRAP. This CDR3 contains 12 residues. The V segment lost 8 bases and the J segment 5 bases; nucleotides outside the gene matches: 5. Here the CDR3 reads CASRTGLDEQYF. The CDR3 region has the DNA TGTGCTAGTAGGACAGGGTTGGACGAGCAGTACTTC.

The chain joins TRBV19 to TRBJ1-1, with D possibly TRBD1 on 5 matching bases. From germline, CDR1 is LNHDA and CDR2 SQIVND (reference sequence). The CDR3 has 13 amino acids. Trimming removed 5 bases at V and 0 bases at J, with 7 bases between. CDR3 DNA sequence: TGTGCCAGTAGTCCGACAGTGAACACTGAAGCTTTCTTT. Residues: CASSPTVNTEAFF.

The rearrangement joins TRBV11-3 to TRBJ2-5; maybe TRBD1 (7 bases). The CDR3 consists of 14 residues. V lost 4 bases and J lost 5, with 14 bases in between. CDR1 is SGHNT and CDR2 is YENEEA in the germline V gene. In DNA form, the CDR3 reads TGTGCCAGCAGCTCTAAACAGGGGAGGGAGACCCAGTACTTC. It encodes CASSSKQGRETQYF.

The chain carries TRBV4-2 and TRBJ1-1, with a tentative D call TRBD1 (5 bases). The CDR3 extends over 13 amino acids. Germline V lookup: CDR1 LGHNA, CDR2 YNFKEQ. Trimming removed 4 bases at V and 6 bases at J, with 12 bases between. The CDR3 coding sequence is TGTGCCAGCAGCCCGCGAGAGACAGCTGAAGCTTTCTTT. Translated, it gives CASSPRETAEAFF.

This chain connects TRBV4-2 to TRBJ2-3; TRBD2 matches at 10 bases. Germline V CDR1 and CDR2: LGHNA, YNFKEQ. V trimming: 4 bases; J trimming: 2 bases; junction bases outside the gene matches: 15. This CDR3 comprises 19 residues. The CDR3 spells CASSRTSGSQVDYTDTQYF. CDR3 nucleotide sequence: TGTGCCAGCAGCCGGACTAGCGGATCACAAGTAGACTACACAGATACGCAGTATTTT.

V usage is TRBV7-2 and J usage is TRBJ1-1; D is unclear. CDR1 is SGHTA, CDR2 FQGNSA, per germline. V was clipped by 2 bases and J by 1 base, with 5 bases between them. The CDR3 consists of 13 residues. The CDR3 here is CASSLPTNTEAFF. Here the CDR3 DNA reads TGTGCCAGCAGCTTACCCACGAACACTGAAGCTTTCTTT.

The V gene is TRBV6-6, the J gene TRBJ2-7, with D hard to call. This CDR3 is built from 12 residues. Germline CDR1 is MNHNY and CDR2 is SVGAGI (reference sequence). Deletions cut 5 bases from V and 6 bases from J, with 11 bases between. CDR3: CASSTPGFEQYF. The DNA for the CDR3 is TGTGCCAGCAGTACCCCGGGTTTCGAGCAGTACTTC.

The V and J genes are TRBV9 and TRBJ2-7; D not resolved. CDR1 and CDR2 from the germline V gene are SGDLS and YYNGEE. CDR3 length equals 15 residues. The germline V and J ends were trimmed by 0 bases and 3 bases, with 13 bases remaining between them. As DNA, the CDR3 is TGTGCCAGCAGCGTAGGGGCGACGGCCCGCTACGAGCAGTACTTC. Translating gives CASSVGATARYEQYF.

The chain has TRBV7-6 and TRBJ2-7, with 9 bases identical to TRBD2. The germline gives CDR1 SGHVS, CDR2 FNYEAQ. The V segment lost 5 bases and the J segment 0 bases; nucleotides outside the gene matches: 8. This CDR3 comprises 16 residues. The DNA of the CDR3 is TGTGCCAGCAGCGCCCGACTAGCGGCAAGCTCCTACGAGCAGTACTTC. It codes for CASSARLAASSYEQYF.

This clone was counted a single time. The chain uses TRBV19 and TRBJ2-7; D uncertain. Germline values: CDR1 LNHDA, CDR2 SQIVND (reference sequence). Trimming left V 2 bases short and J 5 bases short, with 10 bases between. The CDR3 loop spans 13 amino acids. The CDR3 reads CASSIRALHEQYF. The DNA of the CDR3 is TGTGCCAGTAGTATACGAGCGCTTCACGAGCAGTACTTC. Together with reference TRBV19 and TRBJ2-7, the CDR3 gives the full variable domain: DGGITQSPKYLFRKEGQNVTLSCEQNLNHDAMYWYRQDPGQGLRLIYYSQIVNDFQKGDIAEGYSVSREKKESFPLTVTSAQKNPTAFYLCASSIRALHEQYFGPGTRLTVT.

The gene calls are TRBV6-6 and TRBJ1-5, with D unresolved. This CDR3 comprises 15 residues. Germline V gives CDR1 MNHNY, CDR2 SVGAGI (reference sequence). V lost 1 base to trimming and J lost 2 bases, with 9 bases between them. The CDR3 sequence: CASSYYGEGNQPQHF. The DNA of the CDR3 is TGTGCCAGCAGTTACTACGGGGAGGGCAATCAGCCCCAGCATTTT.